The clone carrying this TCR beta chain came up a few times. The antigen remains undetermined. This sample is drawn from a study of T-cell memory formation after mild COVID-19. Study outcomes and limitations: A balance of CD4 and CD8 characterized clones contracting day 15 to 85, whereas later expanders leaned CD4+. Certain responding clones were present in pre-infection memory, suggesting participation of cross-reactive memory.

This CDR3 contains 12 residues. Trimming pared 5 bases from V and 5 bases from J, leaving 9 bases between. CDR1 is SEHNR, CDR2 FQNEAQ, per germline (reference sequence). TCRdb independently ran MiXCR on the 5' RACE reads; one entry per CDR3 protein. The data contain about 130,000 distinct CDR3 sequences, about 17% of them singletons. The sample taken for sequencing was PBMCs or a T cell subset sorted from them (not recorded which). This receptor was obtained from an adult woman who had mild COVID-19 (a few samples of this study predate the infection). Cell type and time point are not known. The chain uses TRBV7-9 and TRBJ1-2, with D hard to call. The chain's CDR3 is CASSMLGYGYTF. The DNA for the CDR3 is TGTGCCAGCAGCATGCTGGGATATGGCTACACCTTC.